The text below deals with one TCR beta chain. Researchers amplified the TCR beta CDR3 regions from RNA transcripts. During a first-round RT-PCR of the TCR CDR3, the HTBI primer set was used. TCRdb redid the calling of the multiplex PCR reads with MiXCR, one entry per CDR3 protein. This table has 450,000 to 700,000 distinct CDR3 sequences, just over 45% appearing once. The data originate from a study of T cells in Graves' hyperthyroidism and ophthalmopathy. This CDR3 is 14 amino acids long. The V segment lost 1 base and the J segment 4 bases; nucleotides outside the gene matches: 2. Germline values: CDR1 SNHLY, CDR2 FYNNEI.

The receptor's source is a woman aged 18-29 years with Graves' hyperthyroidism. This chain connects TRBV2 to TRBJ1-2; 8 positions agree with TRBD1. What was sequenced was peripheral blood or thyroid tissue (not recorded which). The CDR3 protein is CASSEVTGGYGYTF. The CDR3 DNA follows: TGTGCCAGCAGTGAAGTCACAGGGGGCTATGGCTACACCTTC.